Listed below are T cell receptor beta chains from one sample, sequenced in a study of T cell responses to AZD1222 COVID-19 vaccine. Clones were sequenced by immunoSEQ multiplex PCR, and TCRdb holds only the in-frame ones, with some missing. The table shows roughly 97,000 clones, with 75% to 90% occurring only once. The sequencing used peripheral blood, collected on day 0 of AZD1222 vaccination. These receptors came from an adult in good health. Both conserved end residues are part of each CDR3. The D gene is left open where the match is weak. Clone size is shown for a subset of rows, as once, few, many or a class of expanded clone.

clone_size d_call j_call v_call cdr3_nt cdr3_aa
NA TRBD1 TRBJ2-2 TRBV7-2 TGTGCCACCAACGTACAGGGGGTCGGGGAGCTGTTTTTT CATNVQGVGELFF
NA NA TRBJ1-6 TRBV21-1 TGTGCCAGCAGCAAAGACGCAGGGCCGGGGTCACCCCTCCACTTT CASSKDAGPGSPLHF
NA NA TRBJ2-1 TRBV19 TGTGCCAGTAGTATTGGGGCCTACAATGAGCAGTTCTTC CASSIGAYNEQFF
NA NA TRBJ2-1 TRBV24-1 TGTGCCACCAGTGACCCAAGACGCTACAATGAGCAGTTCTTC CATSDPRRYNEQFF
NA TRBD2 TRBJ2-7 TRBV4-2 TGTGCCAGCAGCCAAGGACCCAGCGGGAGCGGGACCTACGAGCAGTACTTC CASSQGPSGSGTYEQYF
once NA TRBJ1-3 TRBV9 TGTGCCAGCAGCCCCGTCGACACTTACAGGGAGAGAACGACAAACTCTGGAAACACCATATATTTT CASSPVDTYRERTTNSGNTIYF
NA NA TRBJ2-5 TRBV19 TGTGCCAGTAGTTCGTGGACAGTTGGAAAAGAGACCCAGTACTTC CASSSWTVGKETQYF
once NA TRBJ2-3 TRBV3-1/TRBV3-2 TGTGCCAGCAGCCCCTTCCCCAGTAGCACAGATACGCAGTATTTT CASSPFPSSTDTQYF
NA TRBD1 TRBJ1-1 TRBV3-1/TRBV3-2 TGTGCCAGCAGCCCCCATGGACAGGGGGCTGGGACTGAAGCTTTCTTT CASSPHGQGAGTEAFF
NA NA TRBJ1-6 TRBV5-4 TGTGCCAGCAGGCTGGGCGGGGGGAGAGGATCACCCCTCCACTTT CASRLGGGRGSPLHF
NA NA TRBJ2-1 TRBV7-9 TGTGCCAGCAGCTTGAGGCGGGGGCCCTACAATGAGCAGTTCTTC CASSLRRGPYNEQFF
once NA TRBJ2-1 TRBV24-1 TGTGCCACAGAATTCCGGGACGGATCCTACAATGAGCAGTTCTTC CATEFRDGSYNEQFF
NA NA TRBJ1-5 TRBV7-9 TGTGCCAGCAGCTTAGGGGGGCCAAATCAGCCCCAGCATTTT CASSLGGPNQPQHF
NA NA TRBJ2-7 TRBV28 TGTGCCAGCAGCCCGAGGGCGCATGCTCTCTACGAGCAGTACTTC CASSPRAHALYEQYF
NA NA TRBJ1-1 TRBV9 TGTGCCAGCAGCGGGATCAGGGGAAGTGGAGCTTTCTTT CASSGIRGSGAFF
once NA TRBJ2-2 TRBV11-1 TGTGCCAGCAGCTCCCAGTCCGGGGAGCTGTTTTTT CASSSQSGELFF
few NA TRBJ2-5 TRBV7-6 TGTGCCAGCAGCTTAGAACCGTTTACAGAGACCCAGTACTTC CASSLEPFTETQYF
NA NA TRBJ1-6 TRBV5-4 TGTGCCAGCAGCTTAATGGGGGACTATTCACCCCTCCACTTT CASSLMGDYSPLHF
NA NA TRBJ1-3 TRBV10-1 TGCGCCTGCTATCCCCTCTCGGCCTCTTCCTCTGGAAACACCATATATTTT CACYPLSASSSGNTIYF
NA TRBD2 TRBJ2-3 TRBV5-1 TGCGCCAGCAGTCCTAGGACTAGCCCCACAGATACGCAGTATTTT CASSPRTSPTDTQYF
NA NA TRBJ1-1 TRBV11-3 TGTGCCAGCAGCTTATTAGGATCCACTGAAGCTTTCTTT CASSLLGSTEAFF
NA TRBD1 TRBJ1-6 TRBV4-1 TGCGCCAGCAGCCCGACAGGGCAGGACTCACCCCTCCACTTT CASSPTGQDSPLHF
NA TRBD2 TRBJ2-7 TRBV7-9 TGTGCCAGCAGCTTAGAGGAGCGGGACTCCTACGAGCAGTACTTC CASSLEERDSYEQYF
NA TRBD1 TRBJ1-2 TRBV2 TGTGCCAGCAGTCCGGGACAGAACTTCTATGGCTACACCTTC CASSPGQNFYGYTF
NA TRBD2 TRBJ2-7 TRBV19 TGTGCCAGTAGTATGCTAGCGGGAGGTAACTACGAGCAGTACTTC CASSMLAGGNYEQYF
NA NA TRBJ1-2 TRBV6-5 TGTGCCAGCAGCTTCTCCTGGTATGGCTACACCTTC CASSFSWYGYTF
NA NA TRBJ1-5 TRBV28 TGTGCCAGCAGTCCAACCGGTAGGCCCCAGCATTTT CASSPTGRPQHF
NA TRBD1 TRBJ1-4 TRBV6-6 TGTGCCAGCAGTCGACAGGGTGATGTCCCTGGTGAAAAACTGTTTTTT CASSRQGDVPGEKLFF
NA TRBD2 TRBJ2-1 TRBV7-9 TGTGCCAGCAGCTCTCTTGGGACGAGCGGGACCAGGGCTGAGCAGTTCTTC CASSSLGTSGTRAEQFF
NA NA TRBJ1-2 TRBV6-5 TGTGCCAGCAGTTACGACGCAGGGTATGGCTACACCTTC CASSYDAGYGYTF
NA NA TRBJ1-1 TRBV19 TGTGCCAGTATTAGTGGGGGGACCACTGAAGCTTTCTTT CASISGGTTEAFF
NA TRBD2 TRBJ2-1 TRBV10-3 TGTGCCATCAGTCGTACTAGCGGGGATGAGCAGTTCTTC CAISRTSGDEQFF
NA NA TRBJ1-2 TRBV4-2 TGTGCCAGCAGCGGGGAGAACTATGGCTACACCTTC CASSGENYGYTF
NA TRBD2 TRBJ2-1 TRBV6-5 TGTGCCAGCAGGAGACTAGCGGGACAAGTACGAGAGCAGTTCTTC CASRRLAGQVREQFF
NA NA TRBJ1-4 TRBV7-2 TGTGCCAGCAACGAGGGGTCCTGGGGGACTAATGAAAAACTGTTTTTT CASNEGSWGTNEKLFF
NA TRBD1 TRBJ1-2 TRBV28 TGTGCCAGCAGTTTGGGAGTCAGGGGGGCGGGTGGCTACACCTTC CASSLGVRGAGGYTF
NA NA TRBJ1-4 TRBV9 TGTGCCAGCAGCGGTAGGGACCGGGCCAACGAAAAACTGTTTTTT CASSGRDRANEKLFF
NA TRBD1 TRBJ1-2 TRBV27 TGTGCCAGCAGTTTTAGGAGGACAGGGCCCTACACCTTC CASSFRRTGPYTF
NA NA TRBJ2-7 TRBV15 TGTGCCACCAGCAGTCCCTCTCGGGGCGAGCAGTACTTC CATSSPSRGEQYF
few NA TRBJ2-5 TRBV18 TGTGCCAGCTCACCACTTCCAGGGGAAGGAGAGACCCAGTACTTC CASSPLPGEGETQYF
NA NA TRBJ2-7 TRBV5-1 TGCGCCAGCAGCCGAGGGAAACTACCCTCCTACGAGCAGTACTTC CASSRGKLPSYEQYF